These 3 T cell receptor beta chains originate from one sample sequenced in a study of blood T cell repertoires in COVID-19. Produced via immunoSEQ multiplex PCR; TCRdb's table is partial and in-frame only. The table has 250,000 to 350,000 clones, 86% seen once. The sequenced material came from peripheral blood. These receptors originate from a woman under 40 with active or convalescent COVID-19.

The V and J genes are TRBV7-6 and TRBJ1-4; D might be TRBD1 (5 bases). Trimming took 3 bases from V and 7 from J, leaving 18 bases between them. The CDR3 is 16 amino acids. Germline loops: CDR1 SGHVS, CDR2 FNYEAQ. The chain's CDR3 is CASSLNHGGTGEKLFF. The CDR3 DNA sequence: TGTGCCAGCAGCTTGAATCACGGGGGGACTGGTGAAAAACTGTTTTTT.

The chain combines TRBV19 with TRBJ2-7, with D possibly being TRBD2 (5 bases). Germline V gene lookup returns CDR1 LNHDA and CDR2 SQIVND (reference sequence). The CDR3 totals 14 residues. Trimming left V 3 bases short and J 0 bases short, with 9 bases between. The CDR3 nucleotides are TGTGCCAGTAGTATCGCCCGGGACTCCTACGAGCAGTACTTC. It is translated as CASSIARDSYEQYF.

This clone has only one observation. For the CDR3, the DNA is TGCGCCAGCAGCTTCCTCGGAGGTGGGCCGAGCGAAAAACTGTTTTTT. Its translation is CASSFLGGGPSEKLFF. This sequence joins TRBV5-1 and TRBJ1-4; no clear D. CDR1 is SGHRS, CDR2 YFSETQ, per germline. The CDR3 consists of 16 residues. The V and J ends lost 2 bases and 8 bases respectively, with 19 bases between them.